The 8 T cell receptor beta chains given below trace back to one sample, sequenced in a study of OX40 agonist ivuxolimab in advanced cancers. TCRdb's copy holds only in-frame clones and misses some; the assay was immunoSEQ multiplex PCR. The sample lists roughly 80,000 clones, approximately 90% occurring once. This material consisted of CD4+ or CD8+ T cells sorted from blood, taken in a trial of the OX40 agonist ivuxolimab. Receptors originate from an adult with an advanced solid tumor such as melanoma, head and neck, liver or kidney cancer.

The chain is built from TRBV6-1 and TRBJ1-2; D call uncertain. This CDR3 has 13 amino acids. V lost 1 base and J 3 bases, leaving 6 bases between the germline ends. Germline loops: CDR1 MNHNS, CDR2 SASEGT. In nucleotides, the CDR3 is TGTGCCAGCAGTGAAGACAGATACTATGGCTACACCTTC. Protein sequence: CASSEDRYYGYTF.

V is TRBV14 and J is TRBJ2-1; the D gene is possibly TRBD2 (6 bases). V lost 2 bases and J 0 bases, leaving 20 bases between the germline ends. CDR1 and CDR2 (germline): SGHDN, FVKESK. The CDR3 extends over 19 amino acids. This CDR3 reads CASSQWGGMRTISYNEQFF. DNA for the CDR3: TGTGCCAGCAGCCAATGGGGAGGAATGAGAACGATCTCCTACAATGAGCAGTTCTTC.

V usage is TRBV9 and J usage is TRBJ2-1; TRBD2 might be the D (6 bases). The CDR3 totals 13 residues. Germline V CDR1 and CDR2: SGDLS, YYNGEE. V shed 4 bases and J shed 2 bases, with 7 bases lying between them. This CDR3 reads CASSKRAYNEQFF. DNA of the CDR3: TGTGCCAGCAGCAAGCGGGCCTACAATGAGCAGTTCTTC.

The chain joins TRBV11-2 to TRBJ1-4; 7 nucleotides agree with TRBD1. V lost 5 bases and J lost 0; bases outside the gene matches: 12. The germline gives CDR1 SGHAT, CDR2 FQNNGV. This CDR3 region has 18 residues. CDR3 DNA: TGTGCCAGCAGCCGAGGGACAGCTAACTTCCCAACTAATGAAAAACTGTTTTTT. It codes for CASSRGTANFPTNEKLFF.

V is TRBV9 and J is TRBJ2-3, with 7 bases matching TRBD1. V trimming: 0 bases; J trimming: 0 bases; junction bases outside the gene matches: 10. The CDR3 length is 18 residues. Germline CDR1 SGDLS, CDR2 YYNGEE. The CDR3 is CASSVVDREPSSTDTQYF. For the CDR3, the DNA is TGTGCCAGCAGCGTAGTAGACAGGGAACCTTCTAGCACAGATACGCAGTATTTT.

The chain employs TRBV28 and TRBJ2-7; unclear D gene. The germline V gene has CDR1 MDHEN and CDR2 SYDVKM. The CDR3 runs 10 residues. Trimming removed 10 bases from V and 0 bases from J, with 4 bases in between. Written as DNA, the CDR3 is TGTGCCACAGCCTCCTACGAGCAGTACTTC. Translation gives CATASYEQYF.

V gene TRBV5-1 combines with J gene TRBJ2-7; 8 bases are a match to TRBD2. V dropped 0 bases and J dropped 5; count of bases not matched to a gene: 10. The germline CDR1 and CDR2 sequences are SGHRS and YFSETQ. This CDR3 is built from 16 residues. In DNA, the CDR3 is TGCGCCAGCAGCTTGGAAGGACTAGCTCCTCGCCACGAGCAGTACTTC. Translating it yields CASSLEGLAPRHEQYF.

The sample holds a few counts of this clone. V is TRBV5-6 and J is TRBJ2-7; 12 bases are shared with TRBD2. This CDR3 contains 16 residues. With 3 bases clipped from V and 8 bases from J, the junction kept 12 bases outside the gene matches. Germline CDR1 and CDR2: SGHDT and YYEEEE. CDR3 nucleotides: TGTGCCAGCAGCTCCCACCAATTAAGGACTAGCGGGAAGCAGTACTTC. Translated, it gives CASSSHQLRTSGKQYF.